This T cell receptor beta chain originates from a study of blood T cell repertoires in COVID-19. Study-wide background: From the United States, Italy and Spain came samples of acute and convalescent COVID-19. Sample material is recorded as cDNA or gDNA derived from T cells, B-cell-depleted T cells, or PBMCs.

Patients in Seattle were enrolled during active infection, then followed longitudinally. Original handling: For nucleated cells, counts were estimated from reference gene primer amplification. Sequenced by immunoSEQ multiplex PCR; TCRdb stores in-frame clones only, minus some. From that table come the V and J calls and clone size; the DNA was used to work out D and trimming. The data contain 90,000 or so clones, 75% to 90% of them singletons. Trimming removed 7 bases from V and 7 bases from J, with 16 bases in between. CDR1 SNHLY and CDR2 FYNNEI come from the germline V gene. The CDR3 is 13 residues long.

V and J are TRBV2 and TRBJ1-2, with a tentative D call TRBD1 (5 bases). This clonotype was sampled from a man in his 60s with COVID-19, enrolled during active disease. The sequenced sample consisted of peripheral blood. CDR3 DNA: TGTGCCAGCACCACGGGGGGTATGACTGGCTACACCTTC. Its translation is CASTTGGMTGYTF.